Given below is one T cell receptor beta chain in context. Sequencing of TCR beta was undertaken in CD8+ and CD4+ T cells derived from blood. The CDR3 extends over 14 amino acids. CDR1 and CDR2 from the germline V gene are LGHNA and YSLEER. V was shortened by 4 bases and J by 4 bases, with 13 bases between the two germline ends. Random hexamers primed reverse transcription of about 0.5 to 1 ug RNA. Amplification of TCR beta CDR3 was carried out by immunoSEQ multiplex PCR, which covered 54 Vbeta and 13 Jbeta segments. TCRdb re-called the immunoSEQ multiplex PCR reads through MiXCR, storing one row per CDR3 protein. The sample holds about 69,000 distinct CDR3 sequences; approximately 95% are singletons and the top ten take 0.2% to 0.25%. These data belong to a study of CD8 T cells in Susac syndrome.

The chain recombines TRBV4-3 with TRBJ1-1; unclear D gene. Sequencing was done on a sample of CD8+ T cells from PBMCs. The clonotype comes from a human donor in good health. The CDR3, as DNA: TGCGCCAGCAGCCGGGTCCGGGGAGCCACTGAAGCTTTCTTT. This translates into CASSRVRGATEAFF.